The present T cell receptor (beta chain) was sequenced within a study of blood T cell repertoires in COVID-19. TCRdb's copy holds only in-frame clones and misses some; the assay was immunoSEQ multiplex PCR. The data show 150,000 to 200,000 clones, roughly 83% seen once. V lost 6 bases and J 6 bases, leaving 17 bases between the germline ends. In germline, CDR1 is ENHRY, CDR2 SYGVKD. The CDR3 totals 14 residues. This clone has a single count. The chain has TRBV10-3 and TRBJ1-2; D might be TRBD1 (6 bases). The sequenced sample consisted of peripheral blood. This TCR came from a woman aged 35 to 49 with COVID-19, enrolled during active disease. The CDR3 spells CAIRGQQGKDGYTF. CDR3 bases: TGTGCCATCAGGGGTCAACAGGGAAAAGATGGCTACACCTTC.